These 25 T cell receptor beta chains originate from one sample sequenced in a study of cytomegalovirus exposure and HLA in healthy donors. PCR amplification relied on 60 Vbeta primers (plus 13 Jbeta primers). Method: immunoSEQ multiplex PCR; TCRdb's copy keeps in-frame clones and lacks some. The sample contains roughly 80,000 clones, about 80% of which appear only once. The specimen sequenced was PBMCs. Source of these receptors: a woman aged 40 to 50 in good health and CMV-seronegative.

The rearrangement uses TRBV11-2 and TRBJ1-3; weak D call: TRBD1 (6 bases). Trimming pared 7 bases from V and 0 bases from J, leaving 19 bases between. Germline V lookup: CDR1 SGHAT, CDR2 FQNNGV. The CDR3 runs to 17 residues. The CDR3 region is CASTLRGAICSGNTIYF. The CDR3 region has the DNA TGTGCCAGCACCCTCAGGGGTGCCATCTGCTCTGGAAACACCATATATTTT. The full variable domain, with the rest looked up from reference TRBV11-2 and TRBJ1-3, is EAGVAQSPRYKIIEKRQSVAFWCNPISGHATLYWYQQILGQGPKLLIQFQNNGVVDDSQLPKDRFSAERLKGVDSTLKIQPAKLEDSAVYLCASTLRGAICSGNTIYFGEGSWLTVV.

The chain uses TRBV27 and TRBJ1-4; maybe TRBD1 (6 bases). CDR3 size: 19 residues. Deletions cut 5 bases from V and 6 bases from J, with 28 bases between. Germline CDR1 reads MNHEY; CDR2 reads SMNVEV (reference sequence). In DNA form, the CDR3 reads TGTGCCAGCAGTCCCTCCGCTGCCGGGACAATCACACGTTATGAAAAACTGTTTTTT. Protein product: CASSPSAAGTITRYEKLFF. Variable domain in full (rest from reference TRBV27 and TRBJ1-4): EAQVTQNPRYLITVTGKKLTVTCSQNMNHEYMSWYRQDPGLGLRQIYYSMNVEVTDKGDVPEGYKVSRKEKRNFPLILESPSPNQTSLYFCASSPSAAGTITRYEKLFFGSGTQLSVL.

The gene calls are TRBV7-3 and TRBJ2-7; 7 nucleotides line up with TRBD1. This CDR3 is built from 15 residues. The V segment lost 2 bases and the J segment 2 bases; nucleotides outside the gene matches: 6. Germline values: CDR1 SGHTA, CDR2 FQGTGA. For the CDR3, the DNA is TGTGCCAGCAGCTTACAGGGGGTTCCCCCCTACGAGCAGTACTTC. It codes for CASSLQGVPPYEQYF.

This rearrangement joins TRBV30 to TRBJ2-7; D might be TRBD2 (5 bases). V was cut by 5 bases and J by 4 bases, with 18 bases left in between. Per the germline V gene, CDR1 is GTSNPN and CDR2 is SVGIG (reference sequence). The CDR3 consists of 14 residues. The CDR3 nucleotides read TGTGCCTGGGGCCCCCCTGGGCTAGCTTACGAGCAGTACTTC. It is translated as CAWGPPGLAYEQYF.

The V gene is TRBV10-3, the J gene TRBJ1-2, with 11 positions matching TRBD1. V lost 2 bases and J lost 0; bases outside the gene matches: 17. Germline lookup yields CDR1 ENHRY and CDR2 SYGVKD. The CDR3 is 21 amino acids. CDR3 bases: TGTGCCATCAGTGAGAAAGGACAGGGGGCACGTTTGATTGGAGCTAACTATGGCTACACCTTC. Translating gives CAISEKGQGARLIGANYGYTF.

CDR3 protein: CAWNQWNTEAFF. The DNA of the CDR3 is TGTGCCTGGAATCAGTGGAACACTGAAGCTTTCTTT. The chain joins TRBV30 to TRBJ1-1; no firm D call. The CDR3 consists of 12 residues. Looked up from germline, CDR1 is GTSNPN and CDR2 is SVGIG (reference sequence). V was trimmed by 4 bases and J by 1 base, leaving 7 bases between them.

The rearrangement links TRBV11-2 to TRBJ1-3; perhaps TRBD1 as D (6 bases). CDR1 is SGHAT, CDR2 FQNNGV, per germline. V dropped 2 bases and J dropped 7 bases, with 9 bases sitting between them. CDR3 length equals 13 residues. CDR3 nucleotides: TGTGCCAGCAGCTTATCAGGGGTCAACACCATATATTTT. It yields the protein CASSLSGVNTIYF.

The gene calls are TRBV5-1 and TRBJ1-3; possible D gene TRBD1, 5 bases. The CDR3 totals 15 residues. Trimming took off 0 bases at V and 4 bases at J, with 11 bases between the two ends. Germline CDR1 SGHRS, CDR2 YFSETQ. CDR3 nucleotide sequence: TGCGCCAGCAGCTTGGACGGGGGGTACGGAAACACCATATATTTT. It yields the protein CASSLDGGYGNTIYF. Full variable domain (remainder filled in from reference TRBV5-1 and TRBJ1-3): KAGVTQTPRYLIKTRGQQVTLSCSPISGHRSVSWYQQTPGQGLQFLFEYFSETQRNKGNFPGRFSGRQFSNSRSEMNVSTLELGDSALYLCASSLDGGYGNTIYFGEGSWLTVV.

As DNA, the CDR3 is TGTGCCATCAGTGAGTCGGGGAGGGCGAACACCGGGGAGCTGTTTTTT. It translates to CAISESGRANTGELFF. The chain is built from TRBV10-3 and TRBJ2-2; TRBD2 aligns across 7 bases. CDR1 and CDR2 from the germline V gene are ENHRY and SYGVKD. The CDR3 totals 16 residues. V trimming: 0 bases; J trimming: 0 bases; junction bases outside the gene matches: 1.

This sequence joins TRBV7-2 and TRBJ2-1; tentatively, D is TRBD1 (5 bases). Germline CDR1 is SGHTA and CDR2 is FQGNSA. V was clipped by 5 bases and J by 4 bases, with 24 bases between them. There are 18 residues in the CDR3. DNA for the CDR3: TGTGCCAGCAGCGTAGGGCCCAATACAGGCCTCACATACAATGAGCAGTTCTTC. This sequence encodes CASSVGPNTGLTYNEQFF.

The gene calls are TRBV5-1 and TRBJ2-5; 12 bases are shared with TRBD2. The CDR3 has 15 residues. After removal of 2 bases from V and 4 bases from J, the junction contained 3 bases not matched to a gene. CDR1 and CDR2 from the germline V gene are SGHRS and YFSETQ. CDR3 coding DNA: TGCGCCAGCAGCTTAACTAGCGGGGGGCCAGAGACCCAGTACTTC. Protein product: CASSLTSGGPETQYF.

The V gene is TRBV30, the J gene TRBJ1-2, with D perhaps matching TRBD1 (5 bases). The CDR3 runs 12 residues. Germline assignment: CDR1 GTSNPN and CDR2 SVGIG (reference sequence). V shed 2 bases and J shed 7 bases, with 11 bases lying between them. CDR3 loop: CAWSPGGPGYTF. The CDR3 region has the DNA TGTGCCTGGAGTCCGGGGGGACCTGGCTACACCTTC.

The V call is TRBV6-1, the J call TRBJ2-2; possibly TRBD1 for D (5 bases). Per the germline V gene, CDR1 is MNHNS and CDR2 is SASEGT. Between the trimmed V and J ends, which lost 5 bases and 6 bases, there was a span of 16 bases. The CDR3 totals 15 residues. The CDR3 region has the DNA TGTGCCAGCAGTCCTCGGCAGGGCGGAGCCGGGGAGCTGTTTTTT. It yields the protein CASSPRQGGAGELFF.

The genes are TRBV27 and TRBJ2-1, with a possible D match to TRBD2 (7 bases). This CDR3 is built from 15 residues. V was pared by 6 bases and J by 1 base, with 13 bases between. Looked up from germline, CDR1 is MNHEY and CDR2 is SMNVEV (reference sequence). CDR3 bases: TGTGCCAGCAGGAGGGGGGGTGGGTCCTACAATGAGCAGTTCTTC. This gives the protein CASRRGGGSYNEQFF.

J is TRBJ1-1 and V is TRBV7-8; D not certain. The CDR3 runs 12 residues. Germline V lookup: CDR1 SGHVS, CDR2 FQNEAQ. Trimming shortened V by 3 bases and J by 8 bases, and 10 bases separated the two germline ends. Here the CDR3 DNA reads TGTGCCAGCAGCTTTTCGGAGAAAGAAGCTTTCTTT. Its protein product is CASSFSEKEAFF.

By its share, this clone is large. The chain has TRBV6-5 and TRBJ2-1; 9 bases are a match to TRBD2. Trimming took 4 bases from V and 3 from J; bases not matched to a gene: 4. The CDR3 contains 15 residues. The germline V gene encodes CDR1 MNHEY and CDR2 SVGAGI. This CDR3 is CASSSSGELYNEQFF. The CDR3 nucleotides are TGTGCCAGCAGTTCTAGCGGGGAACTCTACAATGAGCAGTTCTTC.

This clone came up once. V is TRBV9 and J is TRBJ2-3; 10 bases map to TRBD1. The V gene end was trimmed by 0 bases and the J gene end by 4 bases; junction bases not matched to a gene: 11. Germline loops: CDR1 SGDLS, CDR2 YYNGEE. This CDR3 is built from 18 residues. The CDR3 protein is CASSVGGRGTGVADTQYF. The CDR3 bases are TGTGCCAGCAGCGTAGGAGGAAGAGGGACAGGGGTTGCAGATACGCAGTATTTT. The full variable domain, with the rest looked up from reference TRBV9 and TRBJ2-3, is DSGVTQTPKHLITATGQRVTLRCSPRSGDLSVYWYQQSLDQGLQFLIQYYNGEERAKGNILERFSAQQFPDLHSELNLSSLELGDSALYFCASSVGGRGTGVADTQYFGPGTRLTVL.

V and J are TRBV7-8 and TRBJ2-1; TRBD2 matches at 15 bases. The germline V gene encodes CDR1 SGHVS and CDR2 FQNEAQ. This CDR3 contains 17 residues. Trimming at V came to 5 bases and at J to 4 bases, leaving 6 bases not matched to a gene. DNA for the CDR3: TGTGCCAGCAGCCCCGGACTAGCGGGAGGGATTTACAATGAGCAGTTCTTC. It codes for CASSPGLAGGIYNEQFF.

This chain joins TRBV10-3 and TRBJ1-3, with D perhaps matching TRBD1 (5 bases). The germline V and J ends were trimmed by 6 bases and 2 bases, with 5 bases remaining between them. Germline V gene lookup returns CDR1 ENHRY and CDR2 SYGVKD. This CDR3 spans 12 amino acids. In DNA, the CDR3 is TGTGCCATCAGAGGGGCTGGAAACACCATATATTTT. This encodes CAIRGAGNTIYF.

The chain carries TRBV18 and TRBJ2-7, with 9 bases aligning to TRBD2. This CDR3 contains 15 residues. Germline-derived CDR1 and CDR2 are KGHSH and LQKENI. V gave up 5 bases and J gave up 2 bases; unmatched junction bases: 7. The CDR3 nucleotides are TGTGCCAGCTCAACTCGACTAGCGGAGACCTACGAGCAGTACTTC. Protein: CASSTRLAETYEQYF.

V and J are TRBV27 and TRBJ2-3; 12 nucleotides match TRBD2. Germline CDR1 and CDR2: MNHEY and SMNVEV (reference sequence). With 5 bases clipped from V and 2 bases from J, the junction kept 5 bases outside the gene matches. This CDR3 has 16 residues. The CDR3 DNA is TGTGCCAGCAGTACCCGACTAGCGGGAGCCACAGATACGCAGTATTTT. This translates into CASSTRLAGATDTQYF.

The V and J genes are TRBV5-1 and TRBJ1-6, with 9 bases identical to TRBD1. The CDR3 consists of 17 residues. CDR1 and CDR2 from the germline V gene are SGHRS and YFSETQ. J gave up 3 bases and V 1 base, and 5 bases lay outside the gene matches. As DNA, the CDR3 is TGCGCCAGCAGCTTGAAGACAGGGGGGAACTATAATTCACCCCTCCACTTT. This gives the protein CASSLKTGGNYNSPLHF.

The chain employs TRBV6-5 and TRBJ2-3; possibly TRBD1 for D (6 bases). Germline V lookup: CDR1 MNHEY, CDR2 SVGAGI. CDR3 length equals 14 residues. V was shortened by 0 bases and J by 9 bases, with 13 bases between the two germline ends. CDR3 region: CASSYSLGQPTQYF. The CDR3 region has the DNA TGTGCCAGCAGTTACTCATTAGGACAGCCGACGCAGTATTTT.

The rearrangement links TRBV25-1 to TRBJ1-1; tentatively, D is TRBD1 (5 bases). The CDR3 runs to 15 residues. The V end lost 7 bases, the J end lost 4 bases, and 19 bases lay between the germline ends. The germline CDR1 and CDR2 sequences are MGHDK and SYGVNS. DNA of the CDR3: TGTGCCAGCACTCACGGGGGGGTAAACTCCACTGAAGCTTTCTTT. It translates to CASTHGGVNSTEAFF.

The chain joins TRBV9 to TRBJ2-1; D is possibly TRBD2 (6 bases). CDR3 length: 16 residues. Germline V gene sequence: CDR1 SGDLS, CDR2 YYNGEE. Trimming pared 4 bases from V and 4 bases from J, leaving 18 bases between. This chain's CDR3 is CASSPLGTGAYNEQFF. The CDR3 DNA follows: TGTGCCAGCAGCCCCCTAGGGACTGGGGCTTACAATGAGCAGTTCTTC.